This T cell receptor (beta chain) is drawn from a study of identical twins. One entry per CDR3 protein, called by TCRdb with MiXCR from the 5' RACE reads. The table has roughly 250,000 distinct CDR3 sequences, around an eighth seen once. This clonotype came up a few times. V dropped 0 bases and J dropped 7 bases, with 22 bases sitting between them. The CDR3 covers 16 residues. Germline CDR1 DFQATT, CDR2 SNEGSKA (reference sequence). This chain connects TRBV20-1 to TRBJ2-7, with D possibly called TRBD1 or TRBD2 (7 bases each). The sequence was collected from a woman aged 18-30 years in good health. The source material was memory (CD45RO+) T cells sorted from blood. This chain's CDR3 is CSARDHLVGRGQEQYF. The CDR3, as DNA: TGCAGTGCTAGAGATCATTTGGTTGGGAGGGGGCAGGAGCAGTACTTC.